These T cell receptor beta chains were read from a single sample in a study of T-cell reconstitution after alpha-beta-depleted transplantation in children. TCRdb analysed the PCR reads with MiXCR anew, one entry per CDR3 protein. The table has fewer than 1 million distinct CDR3 sequences, approximately 15% seen once. This specimen consisted of PBMCs, mostly from graft donor cells, obtained 360 days after TCRalphabeta/CD19-depleted stem cell transplant. All receptors come from a male patient between 10 and 17 years old who had a stem cell transplant for acute lymphoblastic leukemia, so the T cells may come from the graft donor. Each CDR3 is given without its conserved first and last residue.

J | V | length | CDR3
TRBJ2-3 | TRBV5-1 | 12 | ASNQQASTDTQY
TRBJ2-7 | TRBV7-8 | 15 | ASSLSTTSGRSYEQY
TRBJ2-3 | TRBV20-1 | 10 | SARVPGDTQY
TRBJ2-7 | TRBV9 | 14 | ASSPQARTGEHEQY
TRBJ1-4 | TRBV25-1 | 16 | ASSEGYRGRMSNEKLF
TRBJ2-6 | TRBV4-2 | 16 | ASSQLQGALSGANVLT
TRBJ2-7 | TRBV5-1 | 19 | ASSLEALRDVWTSASYEQY
TRBJ2-6 | TRBV7-6 | 14 | ASSLIRAGGANVLT
TRBJ2-3 | TRBV25-1 | 13 | ASSEGGLVTDTQY
TRBJ2-2 | TRBV5-1 | 15 | ASSSHFGTANTGELF
TRBJ2-3 | TRBV10-1 | 9 | ATRKADTQY
TRBJ2-7 | TRBV12-3/TRBV12-4 | 12 | ASSFLTGSYEQY
TRBJ2-3 | TRBV7-7 | 14 | ASSPLAGLSTDTQY
TRBJ2-3 | TRBV5-1 | 14 | ASSLVLADGTDTQY
TRBJ2-7 | TRBV7-2 | 15 | ASSTSTPGLGSYEQY
TRBJ2-5 | TRBV28 | 13 | ASSLPQTGRENLF
TRBJ1-3 | TRBV5-1 | 13 | ASSDSRPEGNTIY
TRBJ1-3 | TRBV6-5 | 16 | ASSLVAPAGSGGNTIY